Listed below are T cell receptor beta chains from one sample, sequenced in a study of cytomegalovirus exposure and HLA in healthy donors. The assay was immunoSEQ multiplex PCR, and TCRdb's table has in-frame clones only and misses some. The sample holds 250,000 to 350,000 clones, roughly 85% seen once. The material sequenced was PBMCs. The receptor set was obtained from a man aged 40-49 years in good health and CMV-seropositive. Both conserved end residues are part of each CDR3. The D gene is left open where the match is weak. For some rows the clone size is stated as once, few or many, or as a class when expanded; others skip it.

v_gene	j_gene	d_gene	abundance	CDR3aa	CDR3nt
TRBV19	TRBJ1-2	TRBD1	.	CASSVTGDGYTF	TGTGCCAGTAGTGTCACAGGGGATGGCTACACCTTC
TRBV28	TRBJ2-7	TRBD2	once	CASSLSAGRPTYEQYF	TGTGCCAGCAGTTTATCGGCCGGGAGGCCCACCTACGAGCAGTACTTC
TRBV15	TRBJ1-5	.	.	CATSRDGRATQHF	TGTGCCACCAGCAGAGATGGCAGGGCTACCCAGCATTTT
TRBV23-1	TRBJ1-1	TRBD1	.	CATRRDRVNTEAFF	TGCGCCACAAGACGGGACAGGGTAAACACTGAAGCTTTCTTT
TRBV7-9	TRBJ2-7	.	.	CASSLGQVLNEQYF	TGTGCCAGCAGCTTAGGGCAGGTCCTCAACGAGCAGTACTTC
TRBV28	TRBJ2-1	.	.	CASSLVGLSSYNEQFF	TGTGCCAGCAGTTTAGTGGGACTGAGCTCCTACAATGAGCAGTTCTTC
TRBV5-4	TRBJ1-2	TRBD1	.	CASSLSGQDGYTF	TGTGCCAGCAGCTTGAGTGGACAGGATGGCTACACCTTC
TRBV5-8	TRBJ2-7	.	.	CASSLGQSYEQYF	TGTGCCAGCAGCCTAGGACAGAGCTACGAGCAGTACTTC
TRBV5-1	TRBJ2-7	.	.	CASSPAARGPYEQYF	TGCGCCAGCAGTCCGGCGGCTCGAGGTCCATACGAGCAGTACTTC
TRBV5-5	TRBJ1-5	.	few	CASSLSVNQPQHF	TGTGCCAGCAGCTTGTCAGTCAATCAGCCCCAGCATTTT
TRBV18	TRBJ1-3	.	.	CASSPVQETGNTIYF	TGTGCCAGCTCACCCGTACAGGAGACTGGAAACACCATATATTTT
TRBV7-9	TRBJ1-3	.	.	CASSPTREPSGNTIYF	TGTGCCAGCAGCCCCACCCGCGAACCCTCTGGAAACACCATATATTTT
TRBV13	TRBJ1-2	.	.	CASSLLGYGYTF	TGTGCCAGCAGCTTACTCGGTTATGGCTACACCTTC
TRBV7-9	TRBJ2-7	.	.	CASSLFRDSRYEQYF	TGTGCCAGCAGCTTATTCCGGGATTCGCGGTACGAGCAGTACTTC
TRBV27	TRBJ2-7	TRBD2	.	CASIAGGGYEQYF	TGTGCCAGCATAGCGGGAGGGGGGTACGAGCAGTACTTC
TRBV7-2	TRBJ1-4	.	.	CASSLSLAATNEKLFF	TGTGCCAGCAGCTTATCCTTAGCCGCAACTAATGAAAAACTGTTTTTT
TRBV5-1	TRBJ2-3	.	.	CASSPAEARTDTQYF	TGCGCCAGCAGCCCGGCGGAGGCCCGCACAGATACGCAGTATTTT
TRBV29-1	TRBJ2-7	.	.	CSVGRDLAGEQYF	TGCAGCGTGGGGCGGGACCTAGCTGGCGAGCAGTACTTC
TRBV4-1	TRBJ2-7	TRBD1	.	CASSQVQTDRAFSYEQYF	TGCGCCAGCAGCCAAGTGCAAACGGACAGGGCCTTTTCCTACGAGCAGTACTTC
TRBV6-5	TRBJ1-1	.	.	CASSSVQGTEAFF	TGTGCCAGCAGTTCGGTGCAGGGCACTGAGGCTTTCTTT
TRBV28	TRBJ2-7	TRBD1	.	CASTGDRVTYEQYF	TGTGCCAGCACCGGGGACAGGGTCACCTACGAGCAGTACTTC
TRBV5-1	TRBJ2-7	TRBD2	.	CASSLGSGRAVYEQYF	TGCGCCAGCAGCTTGGGTAGCGGGAGGGCCGTCTACGAGCAGTACTTC
TRBV12-5	TRBJ2-1	TRBD2	once	CASGLVMGLADSYNEQFF	TGTGCTAGTGGTTTGGTAATGGGACTAGCTGACTCCTACAATGAGCAGTTCTTC
TRBV7-2	TRBJ2-3	TRBD1	.	CASSSGDRGRADTQYF	TGTGCCAGCAGCTCTGGGGACAGGGGGCGAGCAGATACGCAGTATTTT
TRBV7-3	TRBJ2-6	.	.	CASSLVGSGVNSGANVLTF	TGTGCCAGCAGCTTAGTCGGGTCAGGGGTAAACTCTGGGGCCAACGTCCTGACTTTC
TRBV29-1	TRBJ2-2	.	.	CSVSFGSNTGELFF	TGCAGCGTTTCCTTTGGGAGCAACACCGGGGAGCTGTTTTTT
TRBV4-1	TRBJ2-7	TRBD1	.	CASSQPGQRSYEQYF	TGCGCCAGCAGCCAGCCGGGACAGCGAAGCTACGAGCAGTACTTC
TRBV25-1	TRBJ2-7	.	.	CASSAMRVDSSYEQYF	TGTGCCAGCAGCGCTATGCGGGTGGACTCCTCCTACGAGCAGTACTTC
TRBV2	TRBJ2-1	.	once	CASSAGGISYNEQFF	TGTGCCAGCAGTGCCGGGGGTATTTCCTACAATGAGCAGTTCTTC
TRBV7-2	TRBJ2-7	.	.	CASSLTQGYEQYF	TGTGCCAGCAGCCTAACACAGGGCTACGAGCAGTACTTC
TRBV7-8	TRBJ2-7	.	.	CASSLARDEQYF	TGTGCCAGCAGCTTAGCCAGGGACGAGCAGTACTTC
TRBV5-1	TRBJ1-1	TRBD1	.	CASSLAGTGGPEAFF	TGCGCCAGCAGCTTGGCCGGTACAGGGGGTCCTGAAGCTTTCTTT
TRBV7-3	TRBJ1-1	TRBD1	.	CASSSTGQGDEAFF	TGTGCCAGCAGCTCAACAGGGCAGGGGGACGAAGCTTTCTTT
TRBV6-1	TRBJ2-6	TRBD1	.	CATTGGAGANVLTF	TGTGCCACGACAGGGGGCGCTGGGGCCAACGTCCTGACTTTC
TRBV11-2	TRBJ2-1	.	.	CASSYSWENEQFF	TGTGCCAGCAGCTACTCCTGGGAGAATGAGCAGTTCTTC
TRBV5-1	TRBJ2-5	TRBD1	.	CASSRDRGFQETQYF	TGCGCCAGCAGCCGGGACAGGGGGTTTCAAGAGACCCAGTACTTC
TRBV4-1	TRBJ1-2	.	.	CASSPLGEGDYGYTF	TGCGCCAGCAGCCCTTTGGGGGAGGGTGACTATGGCTACACCTTC
TRBV4-1	TRBJ2-7	TRBD2	.	CASSQDRLAGGNYEQYF	TGCGCCAGCAGCCAAGATAGACTAGCGGGAGGAAACTACGAGCAGTACTTC
TRBV28	TRBJ1-4	.	.	CASSPGLPWGEKLFF	TGTGCCAGCTCTCCGGGACTTCCTTGGGGTGAAAAACTGTTTTTT
TRBV30	TRBJ1-1	TRBD1	.	CAWTMTGEAFF	TGTGCCTGGACAATGACAGGGGAAGCTTTCTTT
TRBV21-1	TRBJ2-1	.	.	CASSDGDRGRNEQFF	TGTGCCAGCAGCGATGGGGACAGGGGGCGCAATGAGCAGTTCTTC
TRBV4-1	TRBJ2-7	TRBD2	.	CASSQSSGRALYEQYF	TGCGCCAGCAGCCAAAGTAGCGGGAGGGCTTTGTACGAGCAGTACTTC
TRBV10-1	TRBJ2-5	TRBD2	few	CASRRKAGGTKETQYF	TGCGCCAGCAGGAGGAAGGCGGGAGGAACTAAAGAGACCCAGTACTTC